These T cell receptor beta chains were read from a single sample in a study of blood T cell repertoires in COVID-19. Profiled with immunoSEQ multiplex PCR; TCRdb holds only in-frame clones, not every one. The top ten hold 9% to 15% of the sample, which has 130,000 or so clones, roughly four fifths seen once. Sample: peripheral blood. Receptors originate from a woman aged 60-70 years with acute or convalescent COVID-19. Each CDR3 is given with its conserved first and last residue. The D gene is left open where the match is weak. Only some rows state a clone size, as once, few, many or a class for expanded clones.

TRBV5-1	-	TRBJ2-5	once	CASSLLGAAGGMVQETQYF	TGCGCCAGCAGCTTGTTAGGAGCAGCCGGGGGAATGGTACAAGAGACCCAGTACTTC
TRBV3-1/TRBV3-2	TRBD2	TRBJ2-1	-	CASSRLAGGYNEQFF	TGTGCCAGCAGCCGACTAGCGGGGGGGTACAATGAGCAGTTCTTC
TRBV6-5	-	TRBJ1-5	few	CASSYGQLQPQHF	TGTGCCAGCAGTTACGGGCAGCTTCAGCCCCAGCATTTT
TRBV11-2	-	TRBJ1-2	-	CASSLLTGEGYTF	TGTGCCAGCAGCTTATTGACCGGGGAGGGCTACACCTTC
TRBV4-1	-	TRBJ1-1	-	CASSQQTEMNTEAFF	TGCGCCAGCAGCCAGCAGACAGAGATGAACACTGAAGCTTTCTTT
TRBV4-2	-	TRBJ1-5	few	CASSHIDGDNQPQHF	TGTGCCAGCAGCCACATAGACGGGGACAATCAGCCCCAGCATTTT
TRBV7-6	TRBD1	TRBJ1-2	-	CATSDRGQGYGYTF	TGTGCCACTTCGGACAGGGGGCAGGGGTATGGCTACACCTTC
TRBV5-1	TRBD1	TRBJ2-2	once	CASSEYRGRVTGELFF	TGCGCCAGCAGCGAGTACAGGGGGCGAGTAACCGGGGAGCTGTTTTTT
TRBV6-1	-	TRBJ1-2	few	CASSERPRGYTF	TGTGCCAGCAGTGAGCGTCCCCGTGGCTACACCTTC
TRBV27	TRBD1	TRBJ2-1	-	CASSPTTYRGPSSYNEQFF	TGTGCCAGCAGCCCAACTACCTACAGGGGCCCTAGCTCCTACAATGAGCAGTTCTTC
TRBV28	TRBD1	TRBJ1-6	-	CASSSPGQNNSPLHF	TGTGCCAGCAGCTCCCCGGGACAGAATAATTCACCCCTCCACTTT
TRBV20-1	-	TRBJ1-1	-	CSAGRFPEAFF	TGCAGTGCTGGCAGGTTCCCTGAAGCTTTCTTT
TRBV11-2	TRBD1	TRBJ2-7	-	CASSFTNRGLSEQYF	TGTGCCAGCAGCTTCACCAACAGGGGTTTAAGCGAGCAGTACTTC
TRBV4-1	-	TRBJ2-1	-	CASSLRDNNNEQFF	TGCGCCAGCAGCTTAAGGGACAACAACAATGAGCAGTTCTTC
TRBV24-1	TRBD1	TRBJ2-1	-	CATSDSGQVSNEQFF	TGTGCCACCAGTGATTCGGGACAGGTATCCAATGAGCAGTTCTTC
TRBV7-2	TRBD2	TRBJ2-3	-	CASSLGLSGGEGDTQYF	TGTGCCAGCAGCTTAGGCCTTAGCGGGGGGGAAGGAGATACGCAGTATTTT
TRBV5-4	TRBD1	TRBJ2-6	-	CASSRDSSGANVLTF	TGTGCCAGCAGCCGGGACAGCTCTGGGGCCAACGTCCTGACTTTC
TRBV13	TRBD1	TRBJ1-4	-	CASSLRVGQGNEKLFF	TGTGCCAGCAGCTTAAGGGTGGGACAGGGTAATGAAAAACTGTTTTTT
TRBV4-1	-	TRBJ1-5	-	CASSQDRWNQPQHF	TGCGCCAGCAGCCAAGACCGGTGGAATCAGCCCCAGCATTTT
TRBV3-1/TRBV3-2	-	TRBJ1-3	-	CASSPLRTSGNTIYF	TGTGCCAGCAGCCCACTCAGGACTTCTGGAAACACCATATATTTT
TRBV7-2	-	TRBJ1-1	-	CASSSGWANTEAFF	TGTGCCAGCAGCTCGGGGTGGGCGAACACTGAAGCTTTCTTT
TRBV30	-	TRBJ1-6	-	CAWGGVLNSPLHF	TGTGCCTGGGGCGGGGTGCTAAATTCACCCCTCCACTTT
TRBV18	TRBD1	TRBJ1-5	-	CASSKQGGSNQPQHF	TGTGCCAGCTCTAAACAGGGGGGGAGCAATCAGCCCCAGCATTTT
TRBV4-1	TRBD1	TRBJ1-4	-	CASSKRTGVNEKLFF	TGCGCCAGCAGCAAAAGGACAGGCGTTAATGAAAAACTGTTTTTT
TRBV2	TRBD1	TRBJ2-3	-	CASNPQGGTDTQYF	TGTGCCAGCAATCCACAGGGGGGTACAGATACGCAGTATTTT
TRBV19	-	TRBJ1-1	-	CASSTPQIWNTEAFF	TGTGCCAGTAGTACACCACAGATCTGGAACACTGAAGCTTTCTTT
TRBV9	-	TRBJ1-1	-	CASSVGEGRLKEAFF	TGTGCCAGCAGCGTAGGAGAGGGGAGGCTAAAAGAAGCTTTCTTT
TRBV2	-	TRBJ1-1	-	CASSGNPGNTEAFF	TGTGCCAGCAGTGGAAACCCGGGTAACACTGAAGCTTTCTTT
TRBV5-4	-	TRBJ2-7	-	CASSPGVASYEQYF	TGTGCCAGCAGCCCAGGGGTAGCATCCTACGAGCAGTACTTC
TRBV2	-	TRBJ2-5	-	CASSAAPSGETQYF	TGTGCCAGCAGTGCGGCCCCAAGCGGGGAGACCCAGTACTTC
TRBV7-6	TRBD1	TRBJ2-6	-	CASSLAQFIGTGHSGANVLTF	TGTGCCAGCAGCTTAGCGCAATTCATTGGGACAGGGCACTCTGGGGCCAACGTCCTGACTTTC
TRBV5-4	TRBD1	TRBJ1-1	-	CASKPQGDFSAEAFF	TGTGCCAGCAAGCCACAGGGGGATTTTAGCGCTGAAGCTTTCTTT
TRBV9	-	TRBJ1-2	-	CASSVHGGYGYTF	TGTGCCAGCAGCGTCCATGGCGGCTATGGCTACACCTTC
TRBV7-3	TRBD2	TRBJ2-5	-	CASSLNGGKETQYF	TGTGCCAGCAGCTTAAACGGGGGGAAAGAGACCCAGTACTTC
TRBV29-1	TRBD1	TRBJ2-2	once	CSAGTGEGGELFF	TGCAGCGCTGGGACAGGGGAAGGCGGGGAGCTGTTTTTT
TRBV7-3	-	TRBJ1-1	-	CASSLTGRGSMNTEAFF	TGTGCCAGCAGCTTAACAGGAAGGGGGAGTATGAACACTGAAGCTTTCTTT
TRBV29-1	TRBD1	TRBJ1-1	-	CSGRTGSDPEAFF	TGCAGCGGACGGACAGGGAGTGACCCTGAAGCTTTCTTT
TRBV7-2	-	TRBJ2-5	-	CASSLVLETQYF	TGTGCCAGCAGCTTAGTACTAGAGACCCAGTACTTC
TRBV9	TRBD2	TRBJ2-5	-	CASSALGLAEETQYF	TGTGCCAGCAGCGCTCTGGGACTAGCGGAAGAGACCCAGTACTTC
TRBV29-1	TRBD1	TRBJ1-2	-	CSVVTQGAYGYTF	TGCAGCGTTGTCACCCAGGGGGCTTATGGCTACACCTTC
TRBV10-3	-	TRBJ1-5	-	CAISLQGGSQPQHF	TGTGCCATCAGCCTGCAGGGAGGCTCGCAGCCCCAGCATTTT
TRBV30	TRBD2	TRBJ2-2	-	CACTRGLASGELFF	TGTGCCTGTACGCGGGGACTAGCGAGCGGGGAGCTGTTTTTT
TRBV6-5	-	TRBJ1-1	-	CAGKGLGSTEAFF	TGTGCCGGAAAAGGCCTGGGCAGCACTGAAGCTTTCTTT
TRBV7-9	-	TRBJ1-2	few	CASSPEGGMSYGYTF	TGTGCCAGCAGCCCCGAGGGGGGGATGAGCTATGGCTACACCTTC
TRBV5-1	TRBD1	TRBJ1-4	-	CASSLAQGNEKLFF	TGCGCCAGCAGCTTGGCACAGGGGAATGAAAAACTGTTTTTT
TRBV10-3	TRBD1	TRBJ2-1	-	CAISPRTGMNEQFF	TGTGCCATCAGTCCTCGGACAGGGATGAATGAGCAGTTCTTC
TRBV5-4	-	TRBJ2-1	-	CASSLVLPQEQFF	TGTGCCAGCAGCTTGGTGCTGCCTCAGGAGCAGTTCTTC